The rows below give T cell receptor beta chains drawn from one sample of a study of metastatic and nonmetastatic thyroid tumors. TCRdb re-called the PCR reads with MiXCR. Of around 38,000 clones detected, 25% to 35% appear once; the ten largest clones hold around 9.6%. The sample consisted of blood. Receptors originate from a male donor with papillary thyroid cancer or a benign thyroid nodule (not recorded which). Some clones in this sample may be carry-over from other donors' samples. Each CDR3 is given with its conserved first and last residue. Each record gives: clone size, V gene, D gene, J gene, CDR3 DNA, CDR3 protein. The D gene is left open where the match is weak. Not all rows give a size; the values are once, few, many and, for expanded clones, a class.

>many|TRBV10-3|.|TRBJ2-1
TGTGCCATCGGGGGACGGGTCTCCTACAATGAGCAGTTCTTC
CAIGGRVSYNEQFF
>.|TRBV9|.|TRBJ2-3
TGTGCCAGCAGCGTCCTTAGCGCGGGATACGGAGATTCTAGCTCAGATCCGCAGTATTTT
CASSVLSAGYGDSSSDPQYF
>.|TRBV7-9|.|TRBJ1-2
TGTGCCAGCAGCTTAGGGCAGGGGCCTAACTATGGCTACACCTTC
CASSLGQGPNYGYTF
>.|TRBV7-2|.|TRBJ2-5
TGTGCCAGCAGCTTATTTTGGGCTAGAGGGGTGGAGACCAAGTACTTC
CASSLFWARGVETKYF
>.|TRBV20-1|.|TRBJ1-1
TGCAGTGCTAGAGAGAGTAGGACTGAAGCTTTCTTT
CSARESRTEAFF
>.|TRBV7-2|TRBD2|TRBJ2-5
TGTGCCAGCAGGTTAGCGGGAGGACAAGAGACCCAGTCCTTC
CASRLAGGQETQSF
>.|TRBV24-1|.|TRBJ2-7
TGTGCAACCAGTGACCGGGACCCCTCAGGGCAGTACTTC
CATSDRDPSGQYF
>few|TRBV12-3/TRBV12-4|.|TRBJ2-2
TGTGCCAGCAGTTTAGGCCCGGGCTCCGGGGAGCTGTTTTTT
CASSLGPGSGELFF
>few|TRBV7-2|.|TRBJ2-7
TGTGCCAGCCTGCGTGGAAACTACGAGCAGTACTTC
CASLRGNYEQYF
>many|TRBV6-1|.|TRBJ1-4
TGTGCCAGCAGTGAAAGGGTTGAAAAACTGTTTTTT
CASSERVEKLFF
>many|TRBV19|.|TRBJ1-1
TGTGCCAGTCAATCAGGGTCGGGGAGGTTTTTATACACTGAAGCTTTCTTT
CASQSGSGRFLYTEAFF
>few|TRBV6-2/TRBV6-3|.|TRBJ1-1
TGTGCCAGCAGTTACCGTCGTGTGGAGTCTGGGACTGAAGCTTTCTTT
CASSYRRVESGTEAFF
>medium-sized|TRBV6-1|.|TRBJ2-6
TGTGCCAGCTGTTTCCTCGTAGTCTCTGGGGCCAACGTCCTGACTTTC
CASCFLVVSGANVLTF
>many|TRBV19|TRBD1|TRBJ1-4
TGTGCCAGTAGTATGGGGACAGGTCCTGAAAAACTGTTTTTT
CASSMGTGPEKLFF
>many|TRBV7-2|.|TRBJ1-3
TGTGCCAGCAGCTTACTGGTACGGGGGGCTGGAAACACCATATATTTT
CASSLLVRGAGNTIYF
>few|TRBV28|.|TRBJ2-7
TGTGCCAGCAGAGAGCCACCTTGGAAGGGGCTCTACGAGCAGTACTTC
CASREPPWKGLYEQYF
>.|TRBV5-1|.|TRBJ2-1
TGCGCCAGCAGCCTGGGGGACCTATCCTACAATGAGCAGTTCTTC
CASSLGDLSYNEQFF
>medium-sized|TRBV6-1|TRBD1|TRBJ1-1
TGTGCCAGCAGGACAGGGAGGACTGAAGCTTTCTTT
CASRTGRTEAFF
>many|TRBV19|.|TRBJ1-4
TGTGCCAGTAGTGAGACTGCAACAAAGGAAAAACTGTTTTTT
CASSETATKEKLFF
>.|TRBV7-9|TRBD1|TRBJ1-1
TGTGCCTGGAGCTCAGGGGGGACAGGCAACACTGAAGCTTTCTTT
CAWSSGGTGNTEAFF
>many|TRBV30|.|TRBJ2-7
TGTGTTCGGATATACGAGCAGTACTTC
CVRIYEQYF
>.|TRBV7-2|.|TRBJ2-7
TGTGCCAGCAGCTTAGAACGGGGGCAGGGATACGAGCAGTACTTC
CASSLERGQGYEQYF
>many|TRBV6-1|TRBD2|TRBJ2-1
TGTGCCAGCAGTGAAGCTCCGGGACTAGCGGGGGCCAATGAGCAGTTCTTC
CASSEAPGLAGANEQFF
>.|TRBV11-2|.|TRBJ1-2
TGTGCCAGCAGCTTAGACTTTGGGGGAACCTATGGCTACACCTTC
CASSLDFGGTYGYTF
>.|TRBV5-1|TRBD2|TRBJ2-3
TGCGCCAGCAGCTTACAGCGGGAGGATACGCAGTATTTT
CASSLQREDTQYF
>few|TRBV12-3/TRBV12-4|.|TRBJ2-7
TGTGCCAGCAGTCGGCAAGTGACAGTCTCCTACGAGCAGTACTTC
CASSRQVTVSYEQYF
>.|TRBV11-1|.|TRBJ1-1
TGTGCCAGCAGTCTTGAATTGCGTGGGGCGGGGTACTCGACCTCTGAAGCTTTCTTT
CASSLELRGAGYSTSEAFF
>few|TRBV7-2|.|TRBJ1-2
TGTGCCAGCAGCTTAGGGGTCGGCCGGGGCTACACCTTC
CASSLGVGRGYTF
>medium-sized|TRBV11-3|TRBD1|TRBJ2-1
TGTGCCAGCAGCTTAGGGACAGGGGATATCAATGAGCAGTTCTTC
CASSLGTGDINEQFF
>.|TRBV11-3|.|TRBJ1-5
TGTGCCAGCAGCCTATTCAACGGTCAGCCCCAGCATTTT
CASSLFNGQPQHF
>many|TRBV9|.|TRBJ2-7
TGTGCCAGCAGCCCAGGGGGGATCTCCTACGAGCAGTACTTC
CASSPGGISYEQYF
>.|TRBV5-1|.|TRBJ1-4
TGCGCCAGCAGCTTAGAACAGCGGGCGCGAAGTGAAAGACTGTTTTTT
CASSLEQRARSERLFF
>few|TRBV27|TRBD2|TRBJ2-5
TGTGCCAGCAGTCCTTGGAATAGCGGGGAGACCCAGTACTTC
CASSPWNSGETQYF
>medium-sized|TRBV4-1|.|TRBJ1-6
TGCGCCAGCAGCCGAGGACGTCGCCTCCACTTT
CASSRGRRLHF
>.|TRBV5-1|.|TRBJ2-1
TGCGCCAGCAGCTTGGACTTGGCGGGGAACAATGAGCAGTTCTTC
CASSLDLAGNNEQFF
>.|TRBV7-2|TRBD2|TRBJ2-1
TGTGCCAGCAGCTTTGCGGGGGCCTACAATGAGCAGTTCTTC
CASSFAGAYNEQFF
>few|TRBV18|.|TRBJ2-7
TGTGCCAGCTCACCTCGGATCCAGAGCTCCTACGAGCAGTACTTC
CASSPRIQSSYEQYF
>.|TRBV28|.|TRBJ2-7
TGTGCCAGCAGGGAGGCGGGCAGTATATTCTACGAGCAGTACTTC
CASREAGSIFYEQYF
>.|TRBV5-8|.|TRBJ2-5
TGTGCCAGCAGCTTGCCGGGGGGCCGACATACCCAGTACTTC
CASSLPGGRHTQYF
>.|TRBV2|.|TRBJ2-7
TGTGCCAGCATGGTCGACATTTACGAGCAGTACTTC
CASMVDIYEQYF
>few|TRBV28|TRBD1|TRBJ1-5
TGTGCCAGCAGTTTATACGGACAGGTTTTTCAAAACCAGCATTTT
CASSLYGQVFQNQHF
>many|TRBV28|.|TRBJ2-1
TGTGCCAGCAGCCCCCCCCACGGGGGGCGAGAGGGTGAGCAGTTCTTC
CASSPPHGGREGEQFF
>.|TRBV7-3|TRBD2|TRBJ2-2
TGTGCCAGCAGCCCCATGACTAGCAGGTGGCCCACCGGGGAGCTGTTTTTT
CASSPMTSRWPTGELFF
>many|TRBV20-1|.|TRBJ2-3
TGCAGTGCTCCTACAGGGACAGATACGCAGTATTTT
CSAPTGTDTQYF
>many|TRBV20-1|.|TRBJ2-7
TGCAGTGCTACCCCCGGGGGGCGATCCATCTACGAGCAGTACTTC
CSATPGGRSIYEQYF
>many|TRBV2|TRBD2|TRBJ2-3
TGTGCCAGCAGTCGAAAGGGACTAGCGGGGGGATTTCAGACAGATACGCAGTATTTT
CASSRKGLAGGFQTDTQYF
>many|TRBV3-1|TRBD2|TRBJ2-4
TGTGCCAGCAGCCATAGCGGGGGCGAAAACATTCAGTACTTC
CASSHSGGENIQYF
>.|TRBV12-3/TRBV12-4|TRBD1|TRBJ1-5
TGTGCCTGCACCATGACAGGGGGCAATCAGCCCCAGAATTTT
CACTMTGGNQPQNF
>.|TRBV20-1|TRBD1|TRBJ1-1
TGCAGTGCGCGTATACCGGGACAGGGCCACCTACCTGCTTTCTTT
CSARIPGQGHLPAFF
>.|TRBV20-1|TRBD1|TRBJ2-2
TGCAGTGCCTCAGTGCCCGGGACAGCGGTCACCGGGGAGCTGTTTTTT
CSASVPGTAVTGELFF
>many|TRBV5-1|TRBD1|TRBJ1-4
TGCGCCAGCAGCAGGACAGGGAATGAAAAACTGTTTTTT
CASSRTGNEKLFF
>few|TRBV6-2/TRBV6-3|TRBD2|TRBJ2-3
TGTGCCAGCAGTTACGGGACTATCGGGGCAGATACTCAGTATTTT
CASSYGTIGADTQYF
>.|TRBV6-1|.|TRBJ2-1
TGTGCCAGCAGAGATGCGAGACTAGGAGGCAATGAGCAGTTCTTC
CASRDARLGGNEQFF
>.|TRBV5-1|.|TRBJ2-2
TGCGCCAGCAGCTTGGCATCACAGGGCAACACCGGGGAGCTGTTTTTT
CASSLASQGNTGELFF
>.|TRBV20-1|.|TRBJ2-7
TGCAGTGCTAGAAGGACGGAGGCGGGGGAGCAGTACTTC
CSARRTEAGEQYF
>many|TRBV20-1|TRBD1|TRBJ1-4
TGCAGTGCTAAGGGACAGGGGCCTGAAAAACTGTTTTTT
CSAKGQGPEKLFF
>few|TRBV6-5|TRBD2|TRBJ2-1
TGTGCCAGCACCGAGTCCGGACTAGCGGGCGCCTACAATGAGCAGTTCTTC
CASTESGLAGAYNEQFF
>many|TRBV7-6|TRBD2|TRBJ2-3
TGTGCCAGCAGCAAACTAGCGGGAGGATCCGATACGCAGTATTTT
CASSKLAGGSDTQYF